Below, 5 T cell receptor beta chains from the same sample are listed, as sequenced in a study of tumor and adjacent non-tumor tissue in lung cancer. The library came from three nested PCR rounds adapted from ARM-PCR protocols. TCRdb used MiXCR to reprocess the multiplex PCR reads, holding one entry per CDR3 protein. The table shows 220,000 or so distinct CDR3 sequences, with about two thirds occurring only once. The template was RNA from unsorted bulk tissue. Specimen: lung tumor tissue. The receptors were gathered from a man between 60 and 75 years old with non-small cell lung cancer.

Regarding this clonotype: The conserved phenylalanine or tryptophan normally closing the CDR3 is absent here, so this likely arose from a read error. The chain uses TRBV11-2 and TRBJ2-7; 11 bases align to TRBD2. Germline loops: CDR1 SGHAT, CDR2 FQNNGV. The CDR3 sequence is 15 residues long. With V trimmed by 4 bases and J by 7 bases, 9 bases remained unmatched. CDR3 sequence (DNA): TGTGCCAGCAGCTCCACTAGCGGGGGCTGGTATGAGCAGTACTAC. Translated, it gives CASSSTSGGWYEQYY.

With regard to this clonotype: Given a much more abundant clone one base away, this may be a read error. This chain uses TRBV20-1 with TRBJ2-1; the D gene could be TRBD1 or TRBD2 (5 bases each). Germline V CDR1 and CDR2: DFQATT, SNEGSKA (reference sequence). The CDR3 runs to 11 residues. The CDR3 loop reads CTAPSGTSRFF. The CDR3 nucleotides are TGCACTGCCCCGTCCGGGACCTCCAGGTTCTTC.

In this sample, this clonotype turned up a few times. The chain links TRBV7-3 to TRBJ1-1; D is possibly TRBD1 (5 bases). Germline V lookup: CDR1 SGHTA, CDR2 FQGTGA. The CDR3 runs to 13 residues. V dropped 4 bases and J dropped 2 bases, with 8 bases sitting between them. The CDR3 spells CASSSQGNTEAFF. The CDR3 DNA follows: TGTGCCAGCAGCTCCCAGGGTAACACTGAAGCTTTCTTT.

On this clonotype itself: This could be a read error, since a much larger clone is one nucleotide away. This chain uses TRBV20-1 with TRBJ2-3, with D unclear. From germline, CDR1 is DFQATT and CDR2 SNEGSKA (reference sequence). This CDR3 contains 15 residues. V was pared by 5 bases and J by 3 bases, with 18 bases between. CDR3 sequence (DNA): TGCAGTGCTGACGCCGGTGGGTTCCAGACAGATACGCAGTATTTT. Translated: CSADAGGFQTDTQYF.

As concerns this clonotype: This may come from a read error, since a much larger clone is one base off. The rearrangement uses TRBV20-1 and TRBJ1-5, with TRBD1 as a possible D gene (5 bases). Per germline, CDR1 DFQATT and CDR2 SNEGSKA (reference sequence). This CDR3 is 16 amino acids long. Here the CDR3 reads CNARDRSGDSNQPQHF. The CDR3 nucleotides are TGCAATGCTAGAGATCGATCGGGGGATAGCAATCAGCCCCAGCATTTT.